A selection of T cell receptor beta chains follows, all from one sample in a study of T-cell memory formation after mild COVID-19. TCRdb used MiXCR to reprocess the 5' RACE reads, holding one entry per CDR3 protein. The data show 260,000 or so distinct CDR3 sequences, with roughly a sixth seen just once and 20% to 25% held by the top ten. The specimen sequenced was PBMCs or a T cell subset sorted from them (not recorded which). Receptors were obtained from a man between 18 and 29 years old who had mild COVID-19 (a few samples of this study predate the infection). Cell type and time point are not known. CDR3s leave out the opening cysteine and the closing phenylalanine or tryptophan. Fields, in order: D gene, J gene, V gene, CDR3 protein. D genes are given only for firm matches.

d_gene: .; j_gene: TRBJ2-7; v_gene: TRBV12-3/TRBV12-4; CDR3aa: ASTTSGPEQY
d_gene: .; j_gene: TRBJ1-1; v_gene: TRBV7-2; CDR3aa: ASSISVRVNTEAF
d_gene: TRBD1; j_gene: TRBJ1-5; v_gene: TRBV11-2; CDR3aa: ASSLGTGGGQPQH
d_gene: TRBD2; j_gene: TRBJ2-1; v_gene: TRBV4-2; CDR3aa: ASSQDGDYNYNEQF
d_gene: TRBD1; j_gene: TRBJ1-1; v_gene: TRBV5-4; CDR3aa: ASSFRDRGDRAF
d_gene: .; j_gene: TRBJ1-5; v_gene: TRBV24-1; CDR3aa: ATSDYGNQPQH
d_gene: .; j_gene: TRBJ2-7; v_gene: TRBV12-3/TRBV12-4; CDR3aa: ASTPGGTGSYEQY
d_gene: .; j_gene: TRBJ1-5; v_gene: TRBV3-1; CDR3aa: ASSPGLAHQPQH
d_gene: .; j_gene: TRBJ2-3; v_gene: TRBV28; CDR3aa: ASRGWGTDTQY
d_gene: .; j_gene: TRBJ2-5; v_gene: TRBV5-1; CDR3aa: ASSASSGRSPTYQETQY
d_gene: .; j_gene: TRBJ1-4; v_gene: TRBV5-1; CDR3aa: ASSAGRVAANEKLF
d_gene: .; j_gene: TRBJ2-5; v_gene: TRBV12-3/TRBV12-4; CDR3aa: ASTSPAVQETQY
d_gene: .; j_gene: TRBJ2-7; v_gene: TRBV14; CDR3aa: ASSQDYEQY
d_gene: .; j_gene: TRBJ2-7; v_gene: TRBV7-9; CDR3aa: ASSDWDPQSYEQY
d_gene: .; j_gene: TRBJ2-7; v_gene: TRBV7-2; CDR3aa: ASSLVTYEQY
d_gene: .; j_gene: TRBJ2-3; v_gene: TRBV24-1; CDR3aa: AAGPSTDTQY
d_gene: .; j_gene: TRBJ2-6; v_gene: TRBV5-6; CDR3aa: ASSLLGRVGIGANVLT
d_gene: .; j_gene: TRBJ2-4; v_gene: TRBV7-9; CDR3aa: ASSPTVLGGPDSRNIQY
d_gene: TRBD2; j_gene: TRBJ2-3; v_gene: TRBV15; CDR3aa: ATSRDQAGGPGGTDTQY
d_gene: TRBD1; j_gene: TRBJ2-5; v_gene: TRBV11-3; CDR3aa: ASSQAGQGGETQY
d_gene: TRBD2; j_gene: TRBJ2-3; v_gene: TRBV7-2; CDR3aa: AGGTGTSGYTDTQY
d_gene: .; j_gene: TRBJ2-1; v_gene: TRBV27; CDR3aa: ASSSDWNEQF
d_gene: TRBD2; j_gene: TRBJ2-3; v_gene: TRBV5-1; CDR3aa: ASSLGSGGRPDTQY
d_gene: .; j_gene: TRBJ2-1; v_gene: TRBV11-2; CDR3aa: ASSWWEGIDEQF
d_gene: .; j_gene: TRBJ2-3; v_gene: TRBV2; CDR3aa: ASTAPLDTQY
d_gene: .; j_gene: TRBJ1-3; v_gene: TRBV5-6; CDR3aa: ASAAPGTGDNSGNTIY
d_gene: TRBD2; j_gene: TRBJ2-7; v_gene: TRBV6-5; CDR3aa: ASSYSIAGGGYEQY
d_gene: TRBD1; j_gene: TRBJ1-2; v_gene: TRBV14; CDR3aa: ASSGTGNYGYT
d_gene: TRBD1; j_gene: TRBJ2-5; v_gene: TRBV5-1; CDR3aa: ASSLRQGAMGETQY
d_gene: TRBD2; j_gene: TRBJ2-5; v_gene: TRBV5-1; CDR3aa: ASSSWTSLQVETQY
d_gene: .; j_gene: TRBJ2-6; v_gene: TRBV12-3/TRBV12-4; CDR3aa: ASSFGRSSGANVLT
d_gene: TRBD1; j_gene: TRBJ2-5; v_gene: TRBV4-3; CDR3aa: ASSQEMWDRGQETQY
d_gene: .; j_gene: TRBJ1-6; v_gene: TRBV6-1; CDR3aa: ASSSRVGINSPLH
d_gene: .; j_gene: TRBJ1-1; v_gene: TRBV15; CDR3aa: ATSRDAVNTEAF
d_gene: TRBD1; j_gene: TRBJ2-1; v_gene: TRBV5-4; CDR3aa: ASSGNRDRAKNEQF
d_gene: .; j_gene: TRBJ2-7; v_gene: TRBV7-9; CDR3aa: ASSLVSYEQY